The 27 T cell receptor beta chains below were found in one sample sequenced in a study of shared clonotypes between healthy human individuals. The repertoire was sequenced with immunoSEQ multiplex PCR; TCRdb's copy has only in-frame clones and lacks some. The profile covers 1,500,000 or so clones, with approximately 97% appearing a single time and approximately 1.1% taken by the ten largest. Sequenced material: naive CD4+ T cells sorted from blood. Subset in this sample: CD45RA+ positively selected. The receptors derive from a man aged 25 to 40 in good health.

In the case of this clone: Relative to the germline gene, one junction end is altered; a read error may explain this. The chain is built from TRBV7-7 and TRBJ2-7, with 8 bases matching TRBD1. The CDR3 has 14 amino acids. Germline V gene lookup returns CDR1 SSHAT and CDR2 FNYEAQ (reference sequence). DNA of the CDR3: TGTGCTAGCAGCGTAGGACAGGGTATTTACGAGCAGTACTTC. This translates into CASSVGQGIYEQYF.

The chain couples TRBV5-4 to TRBJ2-3; D gene uncertain. Trimming removed 7 bases from V and 0 bases from J, with 12 bases in between. This CDR3 region has 14 residues. Germline CDR1 SGHNT, CDR2 YYREEE (reference sequence). The chain's CDR3 is CASRLLHSTDTQYF. Here the CDR3 DNA reads TGTGCCAGCCGCCTCCTTCACAGCACAGATACGCAGTATTTT.

This rearrangement joins TRBV11-2 to TRBJ2-1, with 9 bases aligning to TRBD2. The V gene end was trimmed by 5 bases and the J gene end by 6 bases; junction bases not matched to a gene: 11. Germline-derived CDR1 and CDR2 are SGHAT and FQNNGV. CDR3 length: 16 residues. The CDR3 is CASSLHGREGRNEQFF. The CDR3 DNA reads TGTGCCAGCAGCCTCCATGGGCGGGAGGGCCGCAATGAGCAGTTCTTC.

The chain is built from TRBV5-1 and TRBJ2-5; no firm D call. V was clipped by 4 bases and J by 2 bases, with 9 bases between them. This CDR3 has 13 residues. Germline V gene data show CDR1 as SGHRS and CDR2 as YFSETQ. The DNA of the CDR3 is TGCGCCAGCAGCCGCCAAGCTCAAGAGACCCAGTACTTC. Translation gives CASSRQAQETQYF.

This sequence joins TRBV9 and TRBJ1-1; possibly TRBD1 for D (6 bases). The CDR3 covers 16 residues. Looked up from germline, CDR1 is SGDLS and CDR2 is YYNGEE. V was pared by 3 bases and J by 4 bases, with 19 bases between. CDR3 coding DNA: TGTGCCAGCAGCGCCCTTGTAGGGGGGGCGCGCACTGAAGCTTTCTTT. Translating gives CASSALVGGARTEAFF.

As regards this clone: Other DNA sequences in the same sample also yield this CDR3. CDR3 DNA: TGCAGTGCTAGAGATGGGCAGCCCCAGCATTTT. This translates into CSARDGQPQHF. The J gene is TRBJ1-5, the V gene TRBV20-1, with unresolved D. The germline CDR1 and CDR2 sequences are DFQATT and SNEGSKA (reference sequence). This CDR3 has 11 residues. V dropped 0 bases and J dropped 7 bases, with 4 bases sitting between them.

The rearrangement links TRBV19 to TRBJ1-3; possibly TRBD1 for D (6 bases). Germline V lookup: CDR1 LNHDA, CDR2 SQIVND (reference sequence). The CDR3 spans 17 residues. V lost 4 bases and J 0 bases, leaving 16 bases between the germline ends. The CDR3 here is CASSTFRTATSGNTIYF. In DNA form, the CDR3 reads TGTGCCAGTAGTACCTTCAGGACAGCCACCTCTGGAAACACCATATATTTT.

This chain's CDR3 is CASSEPGTETQYF. DNA for the CDR3: TGCGCCAGCAGTGAGCCAGGGACGGAGACCCAGTACTTC. V and J are TRBV10-1 and TRBJ2-5, with D perhaps TRBD1 or TRBD2 (5 bases each). Looked up from germline, CDR1 is WNHNN and CDR2 is SYGVQD (reference sequence). The CDR3 runs to 13 residues. With 2 bases removed from V and 5 bases from J, the gap between germline ends came to 9 bases.

The CDR3 loop reads CASSPTSSYNEQFF. As DNA, the CDR3 is TGCGCCAGCAGCCCGACGAGCTCCTACAATGAGCAGTTCTTC. This sequence joins TRBV23-1 and TRBJ2-1; D remains unclear. TRBV23-1 is an ORF, and what it does is uncertain. The CDR3 is 14 amino acids. The V end lost 6 bases, the J end lost 0 bases, and 9 bases lay between the germline ends.

This chain joins TRBV7-2 and TRBJ2-7; a weak D match, TRBD2 (6 bases). CDR1 and CDR2 (germline): SGHTA, FQGNSA. V lost 0 bases and J lost 6, with 15 bases in between. This CDR3 contains 15 residues. The DNA of the CDR3 is TGTGCCAGCAGCTTAGCGGATCGGCTGCGGGGCGAGCAGTACTTC. It codes for CASSLADRLRGEQYF.

CDR3 sequence reads: CASTLAGPLTYEQYF. In DNA form, the CDR3 reads TGTGCCAGCACCCTAGCGGGACCCCTAACCTACGAGCAGTACTTC. The rearrangement uses TRBV7-2 and TRBJ2-7; 9 bases line up with TRBD2. Per the germline V gene, CDR1 is SGHTA and CDR2 is FQGNSA. Trimming removed 7 bases from V and 2 bases from J; junction bases left unmatched: 9. CDR3 length equals 15 residues.

V is TRBV27 and J is TRBJ2-1, with 7 bases identical to TRBD2. CDR3 size: 14 residues. The germline V gene has CDR1 MNHEY and CDR2 SMNVEV (reference sequence). V lost 8 bases to trimming and J lost 0 bases; unmatched junction nucleotides: 4. CDR3 loop: CASSERGSYNEQFF. As DNA, the CDR3 is TGTGCCAGCTCGGAGCGGGGCTCCTACAATGAGCAGTTCTTC.

This chain links TRBV19 with TRBJ2-1, with 11 nucleotides matching TRBD2. Germline values: CDR1 LNHDA, CDR2 SQIVND (reference sequence). V shed 1 base and J 4 bases; nucleotides not matched to a gene: 15. This CDR3 is 20 amino acids long. The CDR3 DNA sequence: TGTGCCAGTAGTATAGGATCCCGAACTAGCGGGAGTGGGATTTACAATGAGCAGTTCTTC. Its protein product is CASSIGSRTSGSGIYNEQFF. Filled out from reference TRBV19 and TRBJ2-1, the complete variable domain reads DGGITQSPKYLFRKEGQNVTLSCEQNLNHDAMYWYRQDPGQGLRLIYYSQIVNDFQKGDIAEGYSVSREKKESFPLTVTSAQKNPTAFYLCASSIGSRTSGSGIYNEQFFGPGTRLTVL.

The chain employs TRBV9 and TRBJ2-1; TRBD1 is a possible D gene (6 bases). V gave up 0 bases and J gave up 4 bases, with 11 bases separating them. The germline CDR1 and CDR2 sequences are SGDLS and YYNGEE. This CDR3 region has 15 residues. CDR3 sequence reads: CASSVGQAIYNEQFF. The CDR3 region has the DNA TGTGCCAGCAGCGTAGGACAGGCAATATACAATGAGCAGTTCTTC.

The chain joins TRBV30 to TRBJ2-5; 7 bases are a match to TRBD2. The CDR3 contains 13 residues. V was pared by 1 base and J by 4 bases, with 3 bases of the junction left unmatched. Germline V gives CDR1 GTSNPN, CDR2 SVGIG (reference sequence). The CDR3 nucleotides are TGTGCCTGGAGTGCGGGAGGTAGAGAGACCCAGTACTTC. It translates to CAWSAGGRETQYF.

Comments on this clone: Other nucleotide sequences from this sample produce the same CDR3. The genes are TRBV10-3 and TRBJ1-3; unclear D gene. Germline values: CDR1 ENHRY, CDR2 SYGVKD. The V end lost 4 bases, the J end lost 1 base, and 5 bases lay between the germline ends. This CDR3 comprises 13 residues. CDR3 loop: CAISVGSGNTIYF. The DNA of the CDR3 is TGTGCCATCAGTGTAGGATCTGGAAACACCATATATTTT.

The chain uses TRBV7-8 and TRBJ2-7; 8 nucleotides line up with TRBD2. The germline V gene encodes CDR1 SGHVS and CDR2 FQNEAQ. With V trimmed by 4 bases and J by 0 bases, 17 bases remained unmatched. The CDR3 contains 19 residues. CDR3 amino acids: CASSSPGTRRSVSSYEQYF. CDR3 nucleotides: TGTGCCAGCAGCTCCCCCGGGACTAGGAGATCTGTTAGCTCCTACGAGCAGTACTTC.

The chain's CDR3 is CAISDSGGRERTQYF. CDR3 sequence (DNA): TGTGCCATCAGTGACTCTGGTGGGCGGGAGCGGACCCAGTACTTC. This sequence joins TRBV10-3 and TRBJ2-5; 7 positions match TRBD2. J gave up 7 bases and V 3 bases, and 11 bases lay outside the gene matches. The CDR3 is made up of 15 amino acids. Looked up from germline, CDR1 is ENHRY and CDR2 is SYGVKD.

V gene TRBV9 combines with J gene TRBJ2-1; D may be TRBD2 (5 bases). Trimming shortened V by 6 bases and J by 5 bases, and 12 bases separated the two germline ends. The germline gives CDR1 SGDLS, CDR2 YYNGEE. The CDR3 contains 13 residues. The DNA of the CDR3 is TGTGCCAGCACTCGGCTAGCCGACAATGAGCAGTTCTTC. This gives the protein CASTRLADNEQFF.

The chain has TRBV9 and TRBJ2-1, with 14 bases matching TRBD2. Unmatched junction bases numbered 9, after V lost 0 bases and J lost 4 bases. The CDR3 sequence is 19 residues long. Germline V gives CDR1 SGDLS, CDR2 YYNGEE. As DNA, the CDR3 is TGTGCCAGCAGCGTAGCCCCGGTAGGGACTAGCGGGAGATACAATGAGCAGTTCTTC. Its protein is CASSVAPVGTSGRYNEQFF.

This chain joins TRBV11-3 and TRBJ2-2, with D tentatively TRBD2 (7 bases). CDR1 and CDR2 (germline): SGHNT, YENEEA. The ends were cut back, 4 bases at V and 4 bases at J, with 16 bases in the middle. This CDR3 is built from 16 residues. The CDR3 DNA reads TGTGCCAGCAGCTCCACGGGGGGCGCAGGCACCGGGGAGCTGTTTTTT. The encoded protein is CASSSTGGAGTGELFF.

The CDR3 protein is CASSRPFRAAGSGELFF. The DNA of the CDR3 is TGTGCCAGCAGTCGACCTTTCCGGGCAGCGGGGTCCGGGGAGCTGTTTTTT. The V call is TRBV27, the J call TRBJ2-2, with 7 bases that match TRBD2. Germline V gene data show CDR1 as MNHEY and CDR2 as SMNVEV (reference sequence). CDR3 length equals 17 residues. V lost 5 bases and J lost 6; bases outside the gene matches: 15.

This clone was picked up one time. The J gene is TRBJ2-5, the V gene TRBV7-2, with D perhaps matching TRBD2 (6 bases). Trimming removed 4 bases from V and 2 bases from J, with 14 bases in between. Per the germline V gene, CDR1 is SGHTA and CDR2 is FQGNSA. This CDR3 spans 15 amino acids. CDR3: CASSWSGVGQETQYF. The DNA of the CDR3 is TGTGCCAGCAGCTGGTCGGGGGTCGGGCAAGAGACCCAGTACTTC.

The genes are TRBV15 and TRBJ1-3; 7 bases align to TRBD1. The germline V gene has CDR1 LNHNV and CDR2 YYDKDF (reference sequence). V lost 0 bases to trimming and J lost 0 bases; unmatched junction nucleotides: 2. The CDR3 has 16 amino acids. Here the CDR3 reads CATSREGGRSGNTIYF. CDR3 nucleotides: TGTGCCACCAGCAGAGAAGGGGGCCGCTCTGGAAACACCATATATTTT.

This rearrangement joins TRBV19 to TRBJ2-6, with TRBD2 matching over 11 bases. Trimming cost V 6 bases and J 0 bases; bases outside gene matches: 7. CDR3 length equals 18 residues. Germline loops: CDR1 LNHDA, CDR2 SQIVND (reference sequence). The CDR3 DNA sequence: TGTGCCAGTAGAACAGAGACTAGCGGGATCTCTGGGGCCAACGTCCTGACTTTC. It encodes CASRTETSGISGANVLTF.

The CDR3 nucleotides read TGCGCCAGCAGCTTGGACGCGTGGGTCTCTGGAAACACCATATATTTT. It translates to CASSLDAWVSGNTIYF. The genes are TRBV5-1 and TRBJ1-3; D is uncertain. The V end was cut by 0 bases, the J end by 0 bases, with 10 bases between. The CDR3 has 16 residues. Germline lookup yields CDR1 SGHRS and CDR2 YFSETQ. The whole variable domain, remainder taken from reference TRBV5-1 and TRBJ1-3, is KAGVTQTPRYLIKTRGQQVTLSCSPISGHRSVSWYQQTPGQGLQFLFEYFSETQRNKGNFPGRFSGRQFSNSRSEMNVSTLELGDSALYLCASSLDAWVSGNTIYFGEGSWLTVV.

V gene TRBV10-3 combines with J gene TRBJ2-7, with D perhaps TRBD1 or TRBD2 (6 bases each). The CDR3 sequence is 14 residues long. Deletions cut 5 bases from V and 0 bases from J, with 11 bases between. CDR1 ENHRY and CDR2 SYGVKD come from the germline V gene. The CDR3 protein is CAISTGTPSYEQYF. DNA for the CDR3: TGTGCCATCAGTACAGGGACTCCCTCCTACGAGCAGTACTTC.